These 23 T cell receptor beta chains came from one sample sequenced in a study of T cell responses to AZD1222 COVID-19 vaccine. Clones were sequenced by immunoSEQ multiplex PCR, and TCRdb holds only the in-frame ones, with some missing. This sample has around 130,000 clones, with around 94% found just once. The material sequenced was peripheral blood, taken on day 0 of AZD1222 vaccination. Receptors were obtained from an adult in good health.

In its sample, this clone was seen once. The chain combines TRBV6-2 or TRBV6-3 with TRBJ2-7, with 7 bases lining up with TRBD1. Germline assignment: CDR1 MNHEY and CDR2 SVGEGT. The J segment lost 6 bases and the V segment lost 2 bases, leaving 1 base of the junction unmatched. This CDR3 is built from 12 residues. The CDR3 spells CASSYRGREQYF. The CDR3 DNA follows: TGTGCCAGCAGTTACAGGGGGCGCGAGCAGTACTTC.

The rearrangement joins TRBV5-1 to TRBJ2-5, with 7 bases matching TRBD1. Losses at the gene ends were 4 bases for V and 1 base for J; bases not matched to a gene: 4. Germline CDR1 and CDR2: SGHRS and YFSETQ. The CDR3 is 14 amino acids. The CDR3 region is CASSAGTVQETQYF. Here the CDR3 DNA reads TGCGCCAGCAGCGCCGGGACAGTCCAAGAGACCCAGTACTTC.

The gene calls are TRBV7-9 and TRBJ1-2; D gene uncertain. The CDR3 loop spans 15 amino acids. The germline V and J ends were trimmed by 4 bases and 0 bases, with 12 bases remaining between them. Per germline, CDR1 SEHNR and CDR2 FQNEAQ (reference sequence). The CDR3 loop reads CASSWGGIANYGYTF. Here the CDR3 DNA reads TGTGCCAGCAGCTGGGGAGGGATAGCTAACTATGGCTACACCTTC.

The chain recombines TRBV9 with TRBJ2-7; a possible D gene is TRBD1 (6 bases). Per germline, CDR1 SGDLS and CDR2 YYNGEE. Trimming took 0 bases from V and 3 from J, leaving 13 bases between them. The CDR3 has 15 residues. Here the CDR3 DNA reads TGTGCCAGCAGCGTAGGGGGGCAGGGAGTCTACGAGCAGTACTTC. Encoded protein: CASSVGGQGVYEQYF.

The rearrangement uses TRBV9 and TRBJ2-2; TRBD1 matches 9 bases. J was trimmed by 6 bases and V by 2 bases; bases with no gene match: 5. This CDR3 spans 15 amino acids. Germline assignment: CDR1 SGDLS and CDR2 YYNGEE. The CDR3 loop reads CASSVGQGSAGELFF. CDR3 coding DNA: TGTGCCAGCAGCGTGGGACAGGGAAGTGCCGGGGAGCTGTTTTTT. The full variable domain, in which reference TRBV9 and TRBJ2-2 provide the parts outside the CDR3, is DSGVTQTPKHLITATGQRVTLRCSPRSGDLSVYWYQQSLDQGLQFLIQYYNGEERAKGNILERFSAQQFPDLHSELNLSSLELGDSALYFCASSVGQGSAGELFFGEGSRLTVL.

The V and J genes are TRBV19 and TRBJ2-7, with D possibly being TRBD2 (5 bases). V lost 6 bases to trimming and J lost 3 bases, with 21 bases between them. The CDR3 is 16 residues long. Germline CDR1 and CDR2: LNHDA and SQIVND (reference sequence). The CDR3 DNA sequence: TGTGCCAGTAGCATCACGCTCCGGGAAGATGTCTACGAGCAGTACTTC. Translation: CASSITLREDVYEQYF.

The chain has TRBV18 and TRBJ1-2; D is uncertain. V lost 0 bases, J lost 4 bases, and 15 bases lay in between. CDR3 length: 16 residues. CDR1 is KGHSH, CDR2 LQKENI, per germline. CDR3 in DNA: TGTGCCAGCTCACCACCGCCAGAACTATCCAGCTATGGCTACACCTTC. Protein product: CASSPPPELSSYGYTF.

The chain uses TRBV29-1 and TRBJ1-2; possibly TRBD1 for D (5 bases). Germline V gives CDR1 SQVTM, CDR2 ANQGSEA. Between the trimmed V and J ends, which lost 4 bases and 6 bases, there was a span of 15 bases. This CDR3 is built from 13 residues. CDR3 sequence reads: CSVVYMGLDGYTF. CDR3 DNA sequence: TGCAGCGTTGTATACATGGGGCTTGATGGCTACACCTTC.

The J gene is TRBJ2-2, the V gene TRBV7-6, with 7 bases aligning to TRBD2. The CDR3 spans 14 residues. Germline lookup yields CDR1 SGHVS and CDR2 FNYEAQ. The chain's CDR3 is CAPRGRDVNGELFF. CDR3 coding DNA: TGTGCTCCGAGAGGGAGGGATGTTAACGGGGAGCTGTTTTTT.

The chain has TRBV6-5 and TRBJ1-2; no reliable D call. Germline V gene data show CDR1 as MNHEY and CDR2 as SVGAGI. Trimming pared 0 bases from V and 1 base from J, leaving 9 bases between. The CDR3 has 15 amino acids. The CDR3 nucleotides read TGTGCCAGCAGTTACTCGATTCTGGGTAACTATGGCTACACCTTC. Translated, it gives CASSYSILGNYGYTF.

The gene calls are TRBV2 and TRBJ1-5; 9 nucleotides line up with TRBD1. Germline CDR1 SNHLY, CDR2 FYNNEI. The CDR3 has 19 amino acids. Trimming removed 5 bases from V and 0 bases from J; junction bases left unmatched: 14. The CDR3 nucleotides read TGTGCCAGCAGTACTCACCGGGACAGGGACTCGTATAGCAATCAGCCCCAGCATTTT. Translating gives CASSTHRDRDSYSNQPQHF.

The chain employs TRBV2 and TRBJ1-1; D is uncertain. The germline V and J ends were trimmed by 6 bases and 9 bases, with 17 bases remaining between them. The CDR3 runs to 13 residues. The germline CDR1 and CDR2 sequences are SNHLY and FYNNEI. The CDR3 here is CASSDRGLSKAFF. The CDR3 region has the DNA TGTGCCAGCAGCGACCGAGGACTGAGCAAAGCTTTCTTT.

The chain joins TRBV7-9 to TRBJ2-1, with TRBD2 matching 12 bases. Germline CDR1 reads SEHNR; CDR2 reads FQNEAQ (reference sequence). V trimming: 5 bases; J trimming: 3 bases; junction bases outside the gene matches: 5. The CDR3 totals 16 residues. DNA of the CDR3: TGTGCCAGCAGCCCGCGACTAGCGGGAGACTACAATGAGCAGTTCTTC. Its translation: CASSPRLAGDYNEQFF.

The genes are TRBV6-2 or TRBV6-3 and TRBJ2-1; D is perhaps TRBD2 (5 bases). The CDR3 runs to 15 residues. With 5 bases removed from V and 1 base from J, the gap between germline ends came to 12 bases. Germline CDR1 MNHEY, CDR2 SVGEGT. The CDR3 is CASSHLALSYNEQFF. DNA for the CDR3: TGTGCCAGCAGTCACTTAGCGCTATCCTACAATGAGCAGTTCTTC.

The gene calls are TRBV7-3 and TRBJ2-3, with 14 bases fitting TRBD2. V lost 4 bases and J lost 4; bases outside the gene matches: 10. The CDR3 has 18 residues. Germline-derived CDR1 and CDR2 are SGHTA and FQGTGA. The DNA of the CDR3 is TGTGCCAGCAGCTCAATCCCGACTAGCGGGAGGGGTGCAGATACGCAGTATTTT. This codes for CASSSIPTSGRGADTQYF. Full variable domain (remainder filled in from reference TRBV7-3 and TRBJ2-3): GAGVSQTPSNKVTEKGKYVELRCDPISGHTALYWYRQSLGQGPEFLIYFQGTGAADDSGLPNDRFFAVRPEGSVSTLKIQRTERGDSAVYLCASSSIPTSGRGADTQYFGPGTRLTVL.

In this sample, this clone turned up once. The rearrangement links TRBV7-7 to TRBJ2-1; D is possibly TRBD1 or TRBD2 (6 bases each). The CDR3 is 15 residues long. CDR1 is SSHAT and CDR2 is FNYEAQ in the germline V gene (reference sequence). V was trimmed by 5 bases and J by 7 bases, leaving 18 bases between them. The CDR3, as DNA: TGTGCCAGCAGCCCCCAGGGAAGGGGGGAAAATGAGCAGTTCTTC. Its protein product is CASSPQGRGENEQFF.

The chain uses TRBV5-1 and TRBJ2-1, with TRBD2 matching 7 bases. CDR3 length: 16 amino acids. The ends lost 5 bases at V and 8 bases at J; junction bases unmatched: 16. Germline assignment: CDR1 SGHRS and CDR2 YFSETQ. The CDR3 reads CASRWREYPLMDEQFF. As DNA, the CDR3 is TGCGCCAGCAGATGGCGGGAGTACCCCCTCATGGATGAGCAGTTCTTC.

CDR3 region: CASSSPGTGGEKLFF. In nucleotides, the CDR3 is TGTGCCAGCAGCTCCCCCGGGACAGGGGGCGAAAAACTGTTTTTT. The chain joins TRBV27 to TRBJ1-4; 12 bases are a match to TRBD1. The CDR3 runs to 15 residues. Germline assignment: CDR1 MNHEY and CDR2 SMNVEV (reference sequence). Losses at the gene ends were 6 bases for V and 8 bases for J; bases not matched to a gene: 7.

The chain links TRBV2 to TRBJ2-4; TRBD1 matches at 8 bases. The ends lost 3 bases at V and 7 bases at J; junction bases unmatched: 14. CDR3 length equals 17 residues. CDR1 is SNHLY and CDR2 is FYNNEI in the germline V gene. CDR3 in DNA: TGTGCCAGCAGTGACGGACAGGGAGGCATCAGTTACAACATTCAGTACTTC. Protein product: CASSDGQGGISYNIQYF.

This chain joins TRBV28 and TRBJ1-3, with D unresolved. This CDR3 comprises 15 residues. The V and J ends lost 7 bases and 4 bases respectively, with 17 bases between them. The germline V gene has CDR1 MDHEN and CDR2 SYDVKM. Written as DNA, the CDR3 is TGTGCCAGCATATCGGGGAGCCCTGGGGGAAACACCATATATTTT. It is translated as CASISGSPGGNTIYF.

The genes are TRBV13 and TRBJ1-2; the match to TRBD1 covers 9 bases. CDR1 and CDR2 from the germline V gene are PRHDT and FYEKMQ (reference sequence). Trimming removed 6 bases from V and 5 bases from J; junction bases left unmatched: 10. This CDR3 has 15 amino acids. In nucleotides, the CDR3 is TGTGCCAGCAGTTTCGGACAGGGGAGGGGGTATGGCTACACCTTC. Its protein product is CASSFGQGRGYGYTF.

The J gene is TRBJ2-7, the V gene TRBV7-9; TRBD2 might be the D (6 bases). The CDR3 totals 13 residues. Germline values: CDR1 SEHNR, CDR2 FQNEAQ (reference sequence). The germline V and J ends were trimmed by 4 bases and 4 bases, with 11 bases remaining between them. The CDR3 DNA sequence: TGTGCCAGCAGCTCCGTAGCGGCATACGAGCAGTACTTC. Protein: CASSSVAAYEQYF.

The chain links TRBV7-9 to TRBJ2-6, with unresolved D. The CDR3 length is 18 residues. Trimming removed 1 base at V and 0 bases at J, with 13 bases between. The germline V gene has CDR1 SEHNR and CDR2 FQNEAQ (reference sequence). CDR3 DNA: TGTGCCAGCAGCTTAGGGGCCGGCGGAAGCTCTGGGGCCAACGTCCTGACTTTC. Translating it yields CASSLGAGGSSGANVLTF.